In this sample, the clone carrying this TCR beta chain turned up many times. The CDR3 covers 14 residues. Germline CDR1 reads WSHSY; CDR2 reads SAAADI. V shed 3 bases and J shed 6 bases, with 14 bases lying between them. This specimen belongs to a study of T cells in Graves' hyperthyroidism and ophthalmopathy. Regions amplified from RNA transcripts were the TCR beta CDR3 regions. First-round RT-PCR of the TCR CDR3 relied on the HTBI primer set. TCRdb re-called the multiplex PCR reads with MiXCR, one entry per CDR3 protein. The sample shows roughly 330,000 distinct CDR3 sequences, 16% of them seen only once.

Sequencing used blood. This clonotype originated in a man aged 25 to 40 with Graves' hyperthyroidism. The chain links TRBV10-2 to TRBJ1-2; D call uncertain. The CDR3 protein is CASSEEGWLDGYTF. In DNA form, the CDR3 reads TGCGCCAGCAGTGAAGAGGGTTGGCTAGATGGCTACACCTTC.